This TCR beta chain was captured by sequencing in a study of T cells after yellow fever vaccination. The CDR3 totals 17 residues. Germline assignment: CDR1 SGHDN and CDR2 FVKESK. Trimming left V 1 base short and J 0 bases short, with 13 bases between. TCRdb re-called the 5' RACE reads through MiXCR, storing one row per CDR3 protein. The top ten hold about 15% of the sample, which has 450,000 to 550,000 distinct CDR3 sequences, roughly a fifth seen once. The V gene is TRBV14, the J gene TRBJ2-1; TRBD1 or TRBD2 may be the D gene (5 bases each). The receptor comes from a man aged 18-30 years who received the YFV17D yellow fever vaccine. Sample: PBMCs, taken around 3 weeks after the first yellow fever vaccination. CDR3: CASSQVTETSSYNEQFF. DNA for the CDR3: TGTGCCAGCAGCCAAGTGACAGAAACTAGCTCCTACAATGAGCAGTTCTTC.